A selection of T cell receptor beta chains follows, all from one sample in a study of shared clonotypes between healthy human individuals. TCRdb's copy holds only in-frame clones and misses some; the assay was immunoSEQ multiplex PCR. The sample has 550,000 to 750,000 clones, over 95% seen once; the top ten hold about 0.11%. Source material: naive CD8+ T cells sorted from blood. These receptors were obtained from a woman in her 30s in good health. Each CDR3 is given with its conserved first and last residue. The D gene is left open where the match is weak. Clone size is not always given. Where it is, it says once, few, many or a class for expanded clones.

abundance	len	d_gene	v_gene	j_gene	CDR3aa	CDR3nt
.	13	.	TRBV6-5	TRBJ1-1	CASGMGSWTEAFF	TGTGCCAGCGGGATGGGCTCCTGGACTGAAGCTTTCTTT
.	16	TRBD1	TRBV28	TRBJ1-4	CASSLGTGYGYEKLFF	TGTGCCAGCAGTTTAGGGACAGGGTATGGTTATGAAAAACTGTTTTTT
.	16	TRBD2	TRBV7-2	TRBJ2-3	CASSLTGLVDIDTQYF	TGTGCCAGCAGCCTAACAGGACTAGTCGATATAGATACGCAGTATTTT
.	16	TRBD1	TRBV7-9	TRBJ1-4	CASSLERDRINEKLFF	TGTGCCAGCAGCTTAGAGAGGGACAGGATTAATGAAAAACTGTTTTTT
.	14	.	TRBV15	TRBJ1-4	CATSSGTENEKLFF	TGTGCCACCAGCAGCGGGACGGAAAATGAAAAACTGTTTTTT
once	17	TRBD2	TRBV5-1	TRBJ2-1	CASRPSSGRAYLNEQFF	TGCGCCAGCAGACCGTCTAGCGGGAGGGCCTATCTCAATGAGCAGTTCTTC
.	15	.	TRBV19	TRBJ1-5	CASSIVGGGVQPQHF	TGTGCCAGTAGTATAGTAGGCGGAGGGGTCCAGCCCCAGCATTTT
.	15	.	TRBV28	TRBJ1-1	CASSRRRERGTEAFF	TGTGCCAGCAGTCGACGCAGGGAACGCGGGACTGAAGCTTTCTTT
.	14	TRBD2	TRBV9	TRBJ2-7	CASSVGGVSYEQYF	TGTGCCAGCAGCGTCGGGGGGGTCTCCTACGAGCAGTACTTC
.	13	TRBD1	TRBV11-2	TRBJ2-7	CASSWDRGHEQYF	TGTGCCAGCAGCTGGGACAGGGGCCACGAGCAGTACTTC
.	17	TRBD2	TRBV2	TRBJ2-7	CASSVGLAEPKVYEQYF	TGTGCCAGCAGTGTAGGACTAGCGGAACCCAAAGTCTACGAGCAGTACTTC
.	14	.	TRBV19	TRBJ1-5	CASYPLGSNQPQHF	TGTGCCAGTTACCCTCTCGGGAGCAATCAGCCCCAGCATTTT
.	15	.	TRBV10-2	TRBJ2-7	CASSSPTGTPREQYF	TGCGCCAGCAGTTCCCCAACCGGGACCCCACGCGAGCAGTACTTC
.	15	.	TRBV6-1	TRBJ1-2	CASRDQLRGYYGYTF	TGTGCCAGCAGGGATCAACTCCGGGGTTACTATGGCTACACCTTC
.	13	.	TRBV4-1	TRBJ2-1	CASSVSAHNEQFF	TGCGCCAGCAGCGTTAGCGCACACAATGAGCAGTTCTTC
.	15	.	TRBV27	TRBJ1-5	CASSLNLLGNQPQHF	TGTGCCAGCAGTTTAAATTTGTTGGGCAATCAGCCCCAGCATTTT
.	14	TRBD1	TRBV9	TRBJ2-7	CASSVAQGSYEQYF	TGTGCCAGCAGCGTAGCACAGGGGAGTTACGAGCAGTACTTC
.	15	TRBD1	TRBV29-1	TRBJ2-2	CSATTGTGGPGELFF	TGCAGCGCTACCACCGGGACAGGGGGCCCCGGGGAGCTGTTTTTT
.	15	TRBD2	TRBV27	TRBJ2-3	CASSLEGGSTDTQYF	TGTGCCAGCAGTTTAGAGGGAGGGAGCACAGATACGCAGTATTTT
.	14	.	TRBV11-3	TRBJ2-2	CASSPLPKTGELFF	TGTGCCAGCAGCCCTCTCCCTAAGACCGGGGAGCTGTTTTTT
.	16	.	TRBV27	TRBJ2-5	CATRPLGKGNQETQYF	TGTGCCACTCGCCCGTTGGGGAAGGGTAACCAAGAGACCCAGTACTTC
.	14	.	TRBV15	TRBJ2-2	CATSRRGSGGELFF	TGTGCCACCAGCAGGCGGGGCTCGGGCGGGGAGCTGTTTTTT
.	14	TRBD1	TRBV7-9	TRBJ2-7	CASSLGGRGYEQYF	TGTGCCAGCAGCTTAGGGGGCAGGGGGTACGAGCAGTACTTC
.	14	.	TRBV19	TRBJ2-7	CASSYGQKANEQYF	TGTGCCAGTAGTTACGGACAGAAGGCCAACGAGCAGTACTTC
.	13	TRBD1	TRBV7-9	TRBJ1-5	CASSRTGSQPQHF	TGTGCCAGCAGCAGGACAGGTTCTCAGCCCCAGCATTTT
.	16	TRBD1	TRBV28	TRBJ1-2	CASRDPGQGAVYGYTF	TGTGCCAGCAGAGACCCGGGACAGGGAGCGGTCTATGGCTACACCTTC
.	14	.	TRBV5-6	TRBJ2-1	CASSLVGPYNEQFF	TGTGCCAGCAGCTTGGTAGGACCCTACAATGAGCAGTTCTTC
.	16	TRBD1	TRBV7-2	TRBJ2-2	CASSWGQGAGTGELFF	TGTGCCAGCAGCTGGGGACAGGGGGCGGGCACCGGGGAGCTGTTTTTT
.	15	.	TRBV5-8	TRBJ1-5	CASSLVHYSNQPQHF	TGTGCCAGCAGCTTGGTACACTATAGCAATCAGCCCCAGCATTTT
.	13	TRBD1	TRBV19	TRBJ2-1	CAMGTGGVNEQFF	TGTGCCATGGGAACAGGGGGCGTAAATGAGCAGTTCTTC
.	12	.	TRBV4-1	TRBJ1-1	CASSHVRDVAFF	TGCGCCAGCAGCCATGTTCGGGACGTGGCTTTCTTT
few	14	.	TRBV6-6	TRBJ1-5	CASSYGVSNQPQHF	TGTGCCAGCAGTTATGGAGTCAGCAATCAGCCCCAGCATTTT
.	15	TRBD2	TRBV11-3	TRBJ2-7	CASSGTSGRVYEQYF	TGTGCCAGCAGCGGGACTAGCGGGAGGGTTTACGAGCAGTACTTC
.	12	.	TRBV13	TRBJ1-2	CASSLGAYGYTF	TGTGCCAGCAGCTTGGGGGCTTATGGCTACACCTTC
.	14	.	TRBV10-1	TRBJ2-1	CASSESDSYNEQFF	TGCGCCAGCAGTGAGTCGGACTCCTACAATGAGCAGTTCTTC
.	11	.	TRBV6-5	TRBJ2-7	CASRQGGEQYF	TGTGCCAGCAGGCAGGGGGGGGAGCAGTACTTC
.	15	.	TRBV13	TRBJ1-1	CASSLAGRKNTEAFF	TGTGCCAGCAGCCTCGCCGGACGGAAGAACACTGAAGCTTTCTTT
.	15	.	TRBV11-2	TRBJ1-1	CASSLVPRKGTEAFF	TGTGCCAGCAGCTTAGTCCCCCGTAAGGGCACTGAAGCTTTCTTT
.	13	.	TRBV28	TRBJ1-2	CASTGSTLYGYTF	TGTGCCAGCACAGGCTCGACCCTCTATGGCTACACCTTC
.	16	TRBD1	TRBV9	TRBJ2-7	CASSVGGDRVTPEQYF	TGTGCCAGCAGCGTAGGAGGGGACAGGGTAACTCCCGAGCAGTACTTC
once	15	.	TRBV9	TRBJ1-2	CASSVERDLSYGYTF	TGTGCCAGCAGCGTAGAAAGGGACTTGAGCTATGGCTACACCTTC
.	14	.	TRBV9	TRBJ1-1	CASSVGADGTEAFF	TGTGCCAGCAGCGTGGGGGCCGATGGCACTGAAGCTTTCTTT
.	17	TRBD2	TRBV5-4	TRBJ2-1	CASSLGSGRRSYNEQFF	TGTGCCAGCAGCTTAGGGAGCGGGAGGCGCTCCTACAATGAGCAGTTCTTC
.	15	TRBD1	TRBV6-5	TRBJ2-5	CASSYGIGGAETQYF	TGTGCCAGCAGTTACGGGATAGGGGGCGCGGAGACCCAGTACTTC
.	16	.	TRBV2	TRBJ2-5	CASSEFGLENRETQYF	TGTGCCAGCAGTGAATTTGGTTTGGAGAATCGAGAGACCCAGTACTTC
.	17	.	TRBV9	TRBJ1-5	CASSVEYVGSSNQPQHF	TGTGCCAGCAGCGTAGAGTACGTCGGGTCGAGCAATCAGCCCCAGCATTTT
once	16	.	TRBV28	TRBJ1-1	CASTLSGGIMNTEAFF	TGTGCCAGCACCCTCAGTGGGGGAATAATGAACACTGAAGCTTTCTTT
.	13	.	TRBV6-5	TRBJ1-1	CASTQAGRTEAFF	TGTGCCAGCACCCAGGCGGGACGAACTGAAGCTTTCTTT
.	15	TRBD2	TRBV19	TRBJ2-1	CASNPSGPAGGEQFF	TGTGCCAGTAATCCCTCGGGCCCGGCGGGGGGCGAGCAGTTCTTC
.	17	TRBD1	TRBV7-2	TRBJ1-6	CASSSRDRTYYNSPLHF	TGTGCCAGCAGCTCCCGGGACAGAACATACTATAATTCACCCCTCCACTTT
.	15	.	TRBV28	TRBJ2-7	CASSLSTALFYEQYF	TGTGCCAGCAGTTTATCTACAGCCCTGTTCTACGAGCAGTACTTC
.	13	.	TRBV11-2	TRBJ2-7	CASSSTSSYEQYF	TGTGCCAGCAGCTCAACTAGCAGCTACGAGCAGTACTTC
once	14	.	TRBV6-5	TRBJ1-1	CASSVQGWNTEAFF	TGTGCCAGCAGTGTCCAGGGTTGGAACACTGAAGCTTTCTTT
.	9	.	TRBV11-2	TRBJ1-1	CASSPEAFF	TGTGCCAGCAGCCCTGAAGCTTTCTTT
once	15	.	TRBV6-6	TRBJ2-3	CASDPGDSSTDTQYF	TGTGCCAGCGACCCGGGAGACTCTAGCACAGATACGCAGTATTTT
few	14	.	TRBV28	TRBJ1-3	CASTPGFSGNTIYF	TGTGCCAGCACCCCCGGGTTCTCTGGAAACACCATATATTTT
.	14	.	TRBV11-3	TRBJ2-7	CASSLGGEVYEQYF	TGTGCCAGCAGCTTGGGTGGGGAAGTCTACGAGCAGTACTTC
.	11	.	TRBV30	TRBJ2-3	CAWSATDTQYF	TGTGCCTGGAGTGCGACAGATACGCAGTATTTT
.	13	.	TRBV10-1	TRBJ1-1	CASSQDLNTEAFF	TGCGCCAGCAGTCAGGATTTGAACACTGAAGCTTTCTTT
.	15	.	TRBV19	TRBJ1-5	CASSISGGSNQPQHF	TGTGCCAGTAGTATTAGCGGGGGTAGCAATCAGCCCCAGCATTTT